The 27 T cell receptor beta chains below come from one sample, sequenced in a study of CD8 T cells in Susac syndrome. After extraction with the RNeasy kit, roughly 0.5 to 1 ug of the RNA was reverse transcribed using random hexamers. TCRdb reprocessed the immunoSEQ multiplex PCR reads with MiXCR, giving one entry per CDR3 protein. The table includes 150,000 to 200,000 distinct CDR3 sequences, around 93% detected once. The source material was CD4+ T cells from PBMCs. These receptors all stem from a human donor in good health.

The J gene is TRBJ1-2, the V gene TRBV3-1; TRBD1 aligns across 7 bases. From germline, CDR1 is LGHDT and CDR2 YNNKEL (reference sequence). The V gene end was trimmed by 1 base and the J gene end by 2 bases; junction bases not matched to a gene: 7. CDR3 length: 16 amino acids. CDR3: CASSQVGWGQNYGYTF. The CDR3 nucleotides are TGTGCCAGCAGCCAAGTAGGTTGGGGACAGAACTATGGCTACACCTTC.

For this clonotype: The junction shows a germline mismatch at one end, possibly a read error. This sequence joins TRBV12-3 or TRBV12-4 and TRBJ1-1; D is ambiguous. This CDR3 is built from 11 residues. CDR3 loop: CASRRNTKAFF. CDR3 DNA: TGTGCCAGCAGGAGGAACACTAAAGCTTTCTTT.

The chain employs TRBV7-9 and TRBJ2-2; weak D call: TRBD1 (6 bases). Trimming removed 5 bases at V and 5 bases at J, with 12 bases between. The CDR3 has 14 residues. Germline V CDR1 and CDR2: SEHNR, FQNEAQ (reference sequence). The CDR3: CASSAQGWTGELFF. CDR3 DNA sequence: TGTGCCAGCAGCGCCCAGGGGTGGACCGGGGAGCTGTTTTTT.

CDR3 bases: TGCAGTGCTAACGAACTTGCTGGGGCCAACGTCCTGACTTTC. Translated: CSANELAGANVLTF. The chain carries TRBV20-1 and TRBJ2-6, with D unresolved. Germline loops: CDR1 DFQATT, CDR2 SNEGSKA (reference sequence). Trimming took 4 bases from V and 2 from J, leaving 9 bases between them. This CDR3 contains 14 residues.

This clonotype was observed a few times. The V and J genes are TRBV5-4 and TRBJ2-7; 7 nucleotides line up with TRBD1. CDR3 length: 14 residues. The junction had 7 bases not matched to a gene; V was cut back by 3 bases and J by 4 bases. Germline V gives CDR1 SGHNT, CDR2 YYREEE (reference sequence). The CDR3: CASSYRQGGYEQYF. DNA for the CDR3: TGTGCCAGCAGCTACCGACAGGGCGGTTACGAGCAGTACTTC.

This chain connects TRBV7-9 to TRBJ1-2, with a weak D call TRBD1 (5 bases). The length of the CDR3 is 15 residues. Deletions cut 7 bases from V and 3 bases from J, with 18 bases between. Germline CDR1 and CDR2: SEHNR and FQNEAQ (reference sequence). The CDR3 region is CASTRTGREDYGYTF. In nucleotides, the CDR3 is TGTGCCAGCACCCGAACTGGCAGGGAGGACTATGGCTACACCTTC.

The V and J genes are TRBV9 and TRBJ2-7; no clear D gene. This CDR3 is 14 amino acids long. V dropped 0 bases and J dropped 5 bases, with 12 bases sitting between them. Germline CDR1 is SGDLS and CDR2 is YYNGEE. CDR3 in amino acids: CASSVGPTVDEQYF. The CDR3 coding sequence is TGTGCCAGCAGCGTAGGACCGACCGTCGACGAGCAGTACTTC. The full variable domain, completed using reference TRBV9 and TRBJ2-7, is DSGVTQTPKHLITATGQRVTLRCSPRSGDLSVYWYQQSLDQGLQFLIQYYNGEERAKGNILERFSAQQFPDLHSELNLSSLELGDSALYFCASSVGPTVDEQYFGPGTRLTVT.

The chain carries TRBV6-5 and TRBJ1-1, with D possibly being TRBD1 (6 bases). The CDR3 extends over 15 amino acids. Trimming pared 0 bases from V and 7 bases from J, leaving 15 bases between. In germline, CDR1 is MNHEY, CDR2 SVGAGI. CDR3 sequence reads: CASSYSKWGPNEAFF. The CDR3 DNA reads as TGTGCCAGCAGTTACTCGAAATGGGGGCCCAATGAAGCTTTCTTT.

The chain couples TRBV20-1 to TRBJ1-4, with D hard to call. CDR1 and CDR2 (germline): DFQATT, SNEGSKA (reference sequence). The V gene lost 3 bases and the J gene lost 2 bases, with 7 bases spanning the gap. CDR3 length equals 13 residues. CDR3 protein: CSASLLTNEKLFF. The CDR3 bases are TGCAGTGCTAGTCTCCTCACTAATGAAAAACTGTTTTTT.

The genes are TRBV28 and TRBJ1-5; 8 nucleotides match TRBD1. CDR1 is MDHEN and CDR2 is SYDVKM in the germline V gene. V shed 6 bases, J shed 7 bases, and the junction held 11 bases outside the gene matches. The CDR3 runs to 15 residues. The CDR3 sequence: CASSAPGTGKQPQHF. The CDR3 region has the DNA TGTGCCAGCAGCGCACCCGGGACAGGAAAACAGCCCCAGCATTTT.

The chain carries TRBV10-3 and TRBJ2-1; no reliable D call. The V gene lost 6 bases and the J gene lost 8 bases, with 17 bases spanning the gap. Looked up from germline, CDR1 is ENHRY and CDR2 is SYGVKD. This CDR3 is 14 amino acids long. The chain's CDR3 is CAISLGPPVDEQFF. The CDR3, as DNA: TGTGCCATCAGCCTGGGCCCCCCGGTGGATGAGCAGTTCTTC.

The chain carries TRBV19 and TRBJ1-3; TRBD1 might be the D (6 bases). The germline V gene has CDR1 LNHDA and CDR2 SQIVND (reference sequence). CDR3 length equals 14 residues. V lost 2 bases, J lost 3 bases, and 8 bases lay in between. CDR3 region: CASSIPGHGNTIYF. As DNA, the CDR3 is TGTGCCAGTAGTATACCGGGACATGGAAACACCATATATTTT.

This chain connects TRBV5-5 to TRBJ2-7, with 7 bases that match TRBD1. Looked up from germline, CDR1 is SGHKS and CDR2 is YYEKEE (reference sequence). The junction had 9 bases not matched to a gene; V was cut back by 5 bases and J by 1 base. The CDR3 length is 15 residues. The CDR3 DNA sequence: TGTGCCAGCAGGCAAAGGGACAGTGGGTCCTACGAGCAGTACTTC. This translates into CASRQRDSGSYEQYF.

The chain is built from TRBV10-3 and TRBJ1-1; tentative D call: TRBD1 (6 bases). Germline values: CDR1 ENHRY, CDR2 SYGVKD. The V end lost 10 bases, the J end lost 4 bases, and 16 bases lay between the germline ends. The CDR3 has 13 residues. The CDR3 loop reads CASNRESATEAFF. The CDR3 DNA sequence: TGTGCCAGTAACAGGGAGTCGGCCACTGAAGCTTTCTTT.

CDR3 DNA: TGCAGTGCCCCGAAAAGACCCAGACTAGCGGGGGGGGACTACAATGAGCAGTTCTTC. Translating gives CSAPKRPRLAGGDYNEQFF. V gene TRBV20-1 combines with J gene TRBJ2-1; TRBD2 aligns across 14 bases. The germline gives CDR1 DFQATT, CDR2 SNEGSKA (reference sequence). J lost 3 bases, V lost 6 bases, and 16 bases had no gene match. This CDR3 region has 19 residues.

V usage is TRBV9 and J usage is TRBJ2-5; a possible D gene is TRBD2 (6 bases). The germline CDR1 and CDR2 sequences are SGDLS and YYNGEE. This CDR3 has 14 amino acids. V lost 0 bases to trimming and J lost 2 bases, with 8 bases between them. The CDR3 protein is CASSVGAGQETQYF. The CDR3 coding sequence is TGTGCCAGCAGCGTAGGGGCGGGACAAGAGACCCAGTACTTC.

This chain connects TRBV5-1 to TRBJ1-1; D call uncertain. CDR1 is SGHRS, CDR2 YFSETQ, per germline. The CDR3 is made up of 15 amino acids. V lost 8 bases, J lost 4 bases, and 21 bases lay in between. CDR3 nucleotides: TGCGCCAGTCTGATGTCCCCGACGGCGGTCACTGAAGCTTTCTTT. Translation: CASLMSPTAVTEAFF.

The chain carries TRBV29-1 and TRBJ2-5, with 8 bases identical to TRBD1. There are 13 residues in the CDR3. V lost 6 bases and J lost 7; bases outside the gene matches: 10. From germline, CDR1 is SQVTM and CDR2 ANQGSEA. CDR3 coding DNA: TGCAGCGTCGACAGGGGCTCCCGGGGGACCCAGTACTTC. Its protein product is CSVDRGSRGTQYF.

This chain uses TRBV2 with TRBJ1-2; 8 positions match TRBD1. This CDR3 is 15 amino acids long. Germline V CDR1 and CDR2: SNHLY, FYNNEI. V lost 4 bases and J lost 6; bases outside the gene matches: 10. Here the CDR3 reads CASSVRGQGGDGYTF. Written as DNA, the CDR3 is TGTGCCAGCAGTGTTCGCGGACAGGGAGGGGATGGCTACACCTTC.

The rearrangement links TRBV7-2 to TRBJ2-3, with TRBD2 identical over 9 bases. With V trimmed by 2 bases and J by 0 bases, 12 bases remained unmatched. The CDR3 consists of 19 residues. Per the germline V gene, CDR1 is SGHTA and CDR2 is FQGNSA. The CDR3 region is CASSLRLRGGTTSTDTQYF. The CDR3 DNA is TGTGCCAGCAGCTTACGTCTGCGGGGGGGAACGACTAGCACAGATACGCAGTATTTT.

This clonotype has a single count. Written as DNA, the CDR3 is TGTGCCAGCAGCTTAGTAGGCAGCAATGAGCAGTTCTTC. It is translated as CASSLVGSNEQFF. The V gene is TRBV11-2, the J gene TRBJ2-1; D remains unclear. Germline V gene sequence: CDR1 SGHAT, CDR2 FQNNGV. The V and J ends lost 1 base and 6 bases respectively, with 7 bases between them. The CDR3 has 13 residues. Filled out from reference TRBV11-2 and TRBJ2-1, the complete variable domain reads EAGVAQSPRYKIIEKRQSVAFWCNPISGHATLYWYQQILGQGPKLLIQFQNNGVVDDSQLPKDRFSAERLKGVDSTLKIQPAKLEDSAVYLCASSLVGSNEQFFGPGTRLTVL.

This clonotype was seen a handful of times. This sequence joins TRBV5-6 and TRBJ2-7; D gene uncertain. The V and J ends lost 4 bases and 0 bases respectively, with 5 bases between them. Germline CDR1 reads SGHDT; CDR2 reads YYEEEE. The CDR3 is 12 amino acids. As DNA, the CDR3 is TGTGCCAGCAGCGAAAGCTCCTACGAGCAGTACTTC. Amino acids: CASSESSYEQYF.

V is TRBV5-6 and J is TRBJ1-1; 7 bases agree with TRBD1. Germline V gene data show CDR1 as SGHDT and CDR2 as YYEEEE. The CDR3 has 16 amino acids. Trimming cost V 0 bases and J 1 base; bases outside gene matches: 6. CDR3 DNA sequence: TGTGCCAGCAGCTTGGCGGGCAGGGGGGGGAACACTGAAGCTTTCTTT. Its translation: CASSLAGRGGNTEAFF.

This clonotype was picked up one time. The chain couples TRBV20-1 to TRBJ2-3, with 10 nucleotides matching TRBD2. Trimming removed 0 bases from V and 5 bases from J; junction bases left unmatched: 5. The germline gives CDR1 DFQATT, CDR2 SNEGSKA (reference sequence). The CDR3 covers 15 residues. Here the CDR3 reads CSARDLSGGGDTQYF. For the CDR3, the DNA is TGCAGTGCTAGAGATTTAAGCGGGGGGGGAGATACGCAGTATTTT.

J is TRBJ1-2 and V is TRBV18; D not resolved. V dropped 3 bases and J dropped 2 bases, with 10 bases sitting between them. The germline V gene encodes CDR1 KGHSH and CDR2 LQKENI. The CDR3 spans 14 residues. The CDR3 reads CASSPSGGNYGYTF. CDR3 DNA: TGTGCCAGCTCACCTTCGGGCGGGAACTATGGCTACACCTTC.

The chain couples TRBV4-1 to TRBJ1-5; the match to TRBD1 covers 12 bases. CDR1 is MGHRA, CDR2 YSYEKL, per germline. This CDR3 has 15 amino acids. The V segment lost 3 bases and the J segment 6 bases; nucleotides outside the gene matches: 3. CDR3 sequence (DNA): TGCGCCAGCAGCCAGGGGACAGGGGGCTTTCAGCCCCAGCATTTT. This gives the protein CASSQGTGGFQPQHF.

The V and J genes are TRBV3-1 and TRBJ2-6; TRBD1 aligns across 9 bases. Per germline, CDR1 LGHDT and CDR2 YNNKEL (reference sequence). CDR3 length: 19 residues. Trimming took 0 bases from V and 0 from J; bases not matched to a gene: 6. In DNA, the CDR3 is TGTGCCAGCAGCCAAGAGGGGACAGGGTCCTCCTCTGGGGCCAACGTCCTGACTTTC. Its protein product is CASSQEGTGSSSGANVLTF. The whole variable domain, remainder taken from reference TRBV3-1 and TRBJ2-6, is DTAVSQTPKYLVTQMGNDKSIKCEQNLGHDTMYWYKQDSKKFLKIMFSYNNKELIINETVPNRFSPKSPDKAHLNLHINSLELGDSAVYFCASSQEGTGSSSGANVLTFGAGSRLTVL.